Below are 22 T cell receptor beta chains sequenced from a single sample in a study of Graves' ophthalmopathy and Graves' hyperthyroidism. The study amplified TCR beta CDR3 regions using RNA transcripts. HTBI primers primed a first-round RT-PCR, and a second-round multiplex PCR followed. One entry per CDR3 protein results from TCRdb running MiXCR on the multiplex PCR reads. The table includes more than 300,000 distinct CDR3 sequences, approximately 17% detected once. Sequences were obtained from peripheral blood. These receptors were taken from an adult woman with stable Graves' hyperthyroidism.

This chain uses TRBV30 with TRBJ2-7; a weak D match, TRBD1 (6 bases). From germline, CDR1 is GTSNPN and CDR2 SVGIG (reference sequence). The CDR3 loop spans 12 amino acids. Trimming stripped 4 bases from V and 3 bases from J, with 10 bases between. The CDR3 sequence is CAWNKGDYEQYF. CDR3 coding DNA: TGTGCCTGGAATAAGGGGGACTACGAGCAGTACTTC. Using reference TRBV30 and TRBJ2-7 for the parts outside the CDR3, the full variable domain is SQTIHQWPATLVQPVGSPLSLECTVEGTSNPNLYWYRQAAGRGLQLLFYSVGIGQISSEVPQNLSASRPQDRQFILSSKKLLLSDSGFYLCAWNKGDYEQYFGPGTRLTVT.

Ten or more counts support this clonotype. The gene calls are TRBV5-1 and TRBJ2-7; 9 positions agree with TRBD1. The CDR3 runs 20 residues. Germline lookup yields CDR1 SGHRS and CDR2 YFSETQ. The V gene end was trimmed by 0 bases and the J gene end by 3 bases; junction bases not matched to a gene: 19. The CDR3 sequence is CASSLDKWTGAPDSRYEQYF. As DNA, the CDR3 is TGCGCCAGCAGCTTGGATAAATGGACAGGGGCCCCCGACTCGCGCTACGAGCAGTACTTC.

Many counts were recorded for this clonotype. The rearrangement joins TRBV6-2 or TRBV6-3 to TRBJ2-5, with 8 bases lining up with TRBD1. The CDR3 loop spans 12 amino acids. V lost 7 bases, J lost 7 bases, and 5 bases stayed unmatched. Germline V gene sequence: CDR1 MNHEY, CDR2 SVGEGT. The CDR3 sequence: CASTSQGGTQYF. The CDR3 bases are TGTGCCAGCACCTCACAGGGGGGGACCCAGTACTTC.

This clonotype was picked up many times. The chain carries TRBV2 and TRBJ1-6, with TRBD1 matching 7 bases. Germline loops: CDR1 SNHLY, CDR2 FYNNEI. Losses at the gene ends were 2 bases for V and 8 bases for J; bases not matched to a gene: 6. This CDR3 comprises 15 residues. The CDR3 sequence: CASSELQGTDSPLHF. For the CDR3, the DNA is TGTGCCAGCAGTGAACTACAGGGGACAGATTCACCCCTCCACTTT.

This clonotype was counted ten times or more. The chain recombines TRBV10-3 with TRBJ1-1; D remains unclear. CDR3 length: 14 residues. Trimming took off 6 bases at V and 1 base at J, with 12 bases between the two ends. Germline CDR1 is ENHRY and CDR2 is SYGVKD. CDR3 coding DNA: TGTGCCATCAGACAACGGGAGGAGAACACTGAAGCTTTCTTT. Residues: CAIRQREENTEAFF.

This clonotype was seen repeatedly, ten times or more. CDR3 loop: CASSVDRATEAFF. The CDR3 region has the DNA TGTGCCAGCAGCGTCGACAGGGCCACTGAAGCTTTCTTT. The chain is built from TRBV6-1 and TRBJ1-1; 7 nucleotides match TRBD1. Germline assignment: CDR1 MNHNS and CDR2 SASEGT. The CDR3 extends over 13 amino acids. The V gene end was trimmed by 6 bases and the J gene end by 4 bases; junction bases not matched to a gene: 5.

In its sample, this clonotype was seen many times. V usage is TRBV28 and J usage is TRBJ1-6; perhaps TRBD1 as D (5 bases). V dropped 5 bases and J dropped 5 bases, with 19 bases sitting between them. The CDR3 loop spans 17 amino acids. Germline V gene data show CDR1 as MDHEN and CDR2 as SYDVKM. CDR3 sequence reads: CASSPLRRDGHNSPLHF. CDR3 nucleotide sequence: TGTGCCAGCAGTCCTCTTAGGAGGGACGGGCATAATTCACCCCTCCACTTT.

To note about this clonotype: A much larger clone differs from this one at a single base, so this may be a read error. The chain uses TRBV12-3 or TRBV12-4 and TRBJ2-7; 7 nucleotides agree with TRBD1. Germline trimming cut 5 bases from V and 4 bases from J; bases unmatched to any gene: 11. The CDR3 is made up of 15 amino acids. The CDR3 here is CASSARQTGRYEQYF. The CDR3 DNA sequence: TGTGCCAGCAGTGCACGACAGACAGGGCGATACGAGCAGTACTTC.

The table lists this clonotype with many counts. This chain connects TRBV7-2 to TRBJ2-5; D might be TRBD2 (5 bases). CDR3 size: 15 residues. Germline loops: CDR1 SGHTA, CDR2 FQGNSA. The germline V and J ends were trimmed by 2 bases and 1 base, with 11 bases remaining between them. The CDR3, as DNA: TGTGCCAGCAGCTTAATGGCGGGCCGCCAAGAGACCCAGTACTTC. This encodes CASSLMAGRQETQYF. Combining the CDR3 with reference TRBV7-2 and TRBJ2-5 gives the whole variable domain GAGVSQSPSNKVTEKGKDVELRCDPISGHTALYWYRQSLGQGLEFLIYFQGNSAPDKSGLPSDRFSAERTGGSVSTLTIQRTQQEDSAVYLCASSLMAGRQETQYFGPGTRLLVL.

This clonotype was recorded at least ten times. This chain connects TRBV6-5 to TRBJ2-7; D is uncertain. The CDR3 contains 14 residues. Germline assignment: CDR1 MNHEY and CDR2 SVGAGI. V was trimmed by 3 bases and J by 1 base, leaving 10 bases between them. CDR3 sequence (DNA): TGTGCCAGCAGTTATACCGCGGATTCCTACGAGCAGTACTTC. This encodes CASSYTADSYEQYF.

This clonotype is a singleton in its sample. This chain links TRBV19 with TRBJ1-1; no reliable D call. The V gene's germline CDR1 is LNHDA and CDR2 SQIVND (reference sequence). Trimming pared 8 bases from V and 0 bases from J, leaving 7 bases between. The CDR3 sequence is 12 residues long. The CDR3 bases are TGTGCCAGTGAGGCGGTGAACACTGAAGCTTTCTTT. This encodes CASEAVNTEAFF.

A few counts support this clonotype. The chain carries TRBV5-1 and TRBJ2-7; the match to TRBD2 covers 14 bases. CDR3 length equals 19 residues. V lost 4 bases to trimming and J lost 0 bases; unmatched junction nucleotides: 12. Per the germline V gene, CDR1 is SGHRS and CDR2 is YFSETQ. DNA of the CDR3: TGCGCCAGCAGCGCACAATTAACCGGGACTAGCGGGAGCTCCTACGAGCAGTACTTC. Protein sequence: CASSAQLTGTSGSSYEQYF.

This clonotype was seen a handful of times. CDR3 residues: CASSLGAGSEQYF. The CDR3 DNA reads TGTGCCAGCAGCTTAGGGGCCGGGAGCGAGCAGTACTTC. The J gene is TRBJ2-7, the V gene TRBV11-2, with a possible D match to TRBD2 (6 bases). Germline lookup yields CDR1 SGHAT and CDR2 FQNNGV. V was clipped by 1 base and J by 6 bases, with 10 bases between them. This CDR3 is 13 amino acids long.

Ten or more counts support this clonotype. The chain employs TRBV12-3 or TRBV12-4 and TRBJ2-5, with TRBD1 matching 7 bases. CDR3 length: 15 amino acids. V was clipped by 4 bases and J by 4 bases; unmatched bases: 9. CDR3 bases: TGTGCCAGCAGTTCCTACAGGGGCCAGGGAGAGACCCAGTACTTC. It specifies CASSSYRGQGETQYF.

This clonotype was counted at least ten times. V and J are TRBV10-3 and TRBJ1-2, with 9 bases identical to TRBD1. CDR3 length: 15 residues. The V and J ends lost 4 bases and 6 bases, in that order; junction bases with no gene match: 9. Germline assignment: CDR1 ENHRY and CDR2 SYGVKD. The CDR3, as DNA: TGTGCCATCAGTGTCTTGGGACAGGGCGTAGATGGCTACACCTTC. Its protein product is CAISVLGQGVDGYTF.

There are many counts of this clonotype. The chain carries TRBV4-2 and TRBJ2-7, with 7 nucleotides matching TRBD1. With V trimmed by 2 bases and J by 3 bases, 7 bases remained unmatched. The CDR3 has 15 amino acids. Germline assignment: CDR1 LGHNA and CDR2 YNFKEQ. Here the CDR3 DNA reads TGTGCCAGCAGCCAACCTTCCGGGACAGACTACGAGCAGTACTTC. Translating it yields CASSQPSGTDYEQYF.

Ten or more counts support this clonotype. The V and J genes are TRBV7-8 and TRBJ2-5; D remains unclear. V lost 3 bases, J lost 4 bases, and 15 bases lay in between. Germline assignment: CDR1 SGHVS and CDR2 FQNEAQ. This CDR3 spans 15 amino acids. In nucleotides, the CDR3 is TGTGCCAGCAGCTTTTTTACTCGCGGCCCAGAGACCCAGTACTTC. It yields the protein CASSFFTRGPETQYF.

This clonotype was picked up a small number of times. This chain connects TRBV19 to TRBJ2-3; 8 bases fit TRBD2. The CDR3 covers 14 residues. Losses at the gene ends were 6 bases for V and 4 bases for J; bases not matched to a gene: 6. Per the germline V gene, CDR1 is LNHDA and CDR2 is SQIVND (reference sequence). This chain's CDR3 is CASRVPGLADTQYF. The CDR3 DNA is TGTGCCAGTAGAGTCCCGGGACTAGCAGATACGCAGTATTTT.

The genes are TRBV6-1 and TRBJ2-6, with D perhaps TRBD2 (6 bases). The CDR3 is 16 residues long. The V gene's germline CDR1 is MNHNS and CDR2 SASEGT. With 8 bases removed from V and 3 bases from J, the gap between germline ends came to 17 bases. CDR3 loop: CASGRSRRGGANVLTF. The CDR3 DNA sequence: TGTGCCAGCGGAAGGTCGCGGCGGGGTGGGGCCAACGTCCTGACTTTC.

There are many counts of this clonotype. The V and J genes are TRBV20-1 and TRBJ1-1, with D possibly TRBD1 on 5 matching bases. The CDR3 has 11 amino acids. Germline V lookup: CDR1 DFQATT, CDR2 SNEGSKA (reference sequence). CDR3 in DNA: TGCAGCCCCCGAGTTCCGGGGCAAGCTTTCTTT. Encoded protein: CSPRVPGQAFF.

Ten or more counts support this clonotype. The V gene is TRBV20-1, the J gene TRBJ2-5; the match to TRBD1 covers 9 bases. The CDR3 totals 14 residues. Trimming took 6 bases from V and 5 from J; bases not matched to a gene: 10. The V gene's germline CDR1 is DFQATT and CDR2 SNEGSKA (reference sequence). The CDR3 DNA sequence: TGCAGTGCAACCCTCGGGACAGGGTGGGAGACCCAGTACTTC. This encodes CSATLGTGWETQYF.

There are a few counts of this clonotype. The CDR3 nucleotides are TGTGCCAGCTCACCGACCCGGGACAGGTCTTCCGAGCAGTACTTC. Amino acids: CASSPTRDRSSEQYF. The chain employs TRBV18 and TRBJ2-7; 8 bases fit TRBD1. There are 15 residues in the CDR3. Germline V gives CDR1 KGHSH, CDR2 LQKENI. V trimming: 3 bases; J trimming: 6 bases; junction bases outside the gene matches: 10.